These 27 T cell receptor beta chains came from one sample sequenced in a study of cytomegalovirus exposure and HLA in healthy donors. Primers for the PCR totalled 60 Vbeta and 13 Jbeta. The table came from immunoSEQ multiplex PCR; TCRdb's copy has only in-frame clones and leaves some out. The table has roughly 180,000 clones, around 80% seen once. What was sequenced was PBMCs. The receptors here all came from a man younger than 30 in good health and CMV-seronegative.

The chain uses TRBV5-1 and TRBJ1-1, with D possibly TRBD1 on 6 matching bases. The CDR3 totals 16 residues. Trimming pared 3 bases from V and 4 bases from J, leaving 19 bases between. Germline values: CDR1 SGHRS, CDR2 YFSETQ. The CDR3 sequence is CASSWNRDNVGTEAFF. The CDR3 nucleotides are TGCGCCAGCAGCTGGAACCGGGACAATGTCGGCACTGAAGCTTTCTTT. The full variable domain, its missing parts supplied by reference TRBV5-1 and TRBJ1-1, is KAGVTQTPRYLIKTRGQQVTLSCSPISGHRSVSWYQQTPGQGLQFLFEYFSETQRNKGNFPGRFSGRQFSNSRSEMNVSTLELGDSALYLCASSWNRDNVGTEAFFGQGTRLTVV.

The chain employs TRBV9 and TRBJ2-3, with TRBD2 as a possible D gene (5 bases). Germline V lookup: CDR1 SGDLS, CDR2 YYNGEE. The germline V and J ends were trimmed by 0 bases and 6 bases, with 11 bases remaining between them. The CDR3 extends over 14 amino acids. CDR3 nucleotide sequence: TGTGCCAGCAGCGTAGAGCTAGCTGACGATACGCAGTATTTT. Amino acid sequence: CASSVELADDTQYF.

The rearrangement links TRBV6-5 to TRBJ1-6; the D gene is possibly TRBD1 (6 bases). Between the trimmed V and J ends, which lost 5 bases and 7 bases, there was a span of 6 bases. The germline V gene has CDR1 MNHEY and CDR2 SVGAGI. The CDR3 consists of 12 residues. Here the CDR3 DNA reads TGTGCCAGCAGTACAGGGAATTCACCCCTCCACTTT. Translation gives CASSTGNSPLHF.

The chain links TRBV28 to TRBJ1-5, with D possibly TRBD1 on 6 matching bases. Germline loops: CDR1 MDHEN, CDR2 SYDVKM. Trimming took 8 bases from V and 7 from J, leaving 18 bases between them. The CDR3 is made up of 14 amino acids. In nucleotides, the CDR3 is TGTGCCAGCTCCCAACTCAGGGGTAAGCAGCCCCAGCATTTT. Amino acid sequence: CASSQLRGKQPQHF.

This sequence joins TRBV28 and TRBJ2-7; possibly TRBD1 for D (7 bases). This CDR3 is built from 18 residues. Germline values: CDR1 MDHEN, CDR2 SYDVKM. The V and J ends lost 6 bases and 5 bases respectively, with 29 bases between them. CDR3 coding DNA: TGTGCCAGCAGAGACCTGGACAGGCGGAGGGCTGAGCGGGACGAGCAGTACTTC. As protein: CASRDLDRRRAERDEQYF.

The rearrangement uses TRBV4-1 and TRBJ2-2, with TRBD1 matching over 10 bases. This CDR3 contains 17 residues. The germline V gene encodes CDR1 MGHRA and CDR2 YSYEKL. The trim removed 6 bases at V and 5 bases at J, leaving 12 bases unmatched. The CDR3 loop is CASRDLGTGVGTGELFF. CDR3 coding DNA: TGCGCCAGCAGGGATTTGGGGACAGGGGTAGGGACCGGGGAGCTGTTTTTT.

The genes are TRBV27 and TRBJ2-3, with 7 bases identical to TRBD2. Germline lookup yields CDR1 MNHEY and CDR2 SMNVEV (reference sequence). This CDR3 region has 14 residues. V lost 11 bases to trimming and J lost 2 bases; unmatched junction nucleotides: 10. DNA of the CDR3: TGTGCCTCAGCACGGCGGGGGTTCACAGATACGCAGTATTTT. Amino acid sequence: CASARRGFTDTQYF.

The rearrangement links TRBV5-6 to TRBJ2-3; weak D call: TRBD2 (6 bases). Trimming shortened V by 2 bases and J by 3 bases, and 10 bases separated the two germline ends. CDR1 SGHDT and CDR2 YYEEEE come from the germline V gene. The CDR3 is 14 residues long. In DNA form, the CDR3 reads TGTGCCAGCAGCTTCACTAGCAGGACAGATACGCAGTATTTT. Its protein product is CASSFTSRTDTQYF. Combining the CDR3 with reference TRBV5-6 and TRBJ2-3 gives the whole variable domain DAGVTQSPTHLIKTRGQQVTLRCSPKSGHDTVSWYQQALGQGPQFIFQYYEEEERQRGNFPDRFSGHQFPNYSSELNVNALLLGDSALYLCASSFTSRTDTQYFGPGTRLTVL.

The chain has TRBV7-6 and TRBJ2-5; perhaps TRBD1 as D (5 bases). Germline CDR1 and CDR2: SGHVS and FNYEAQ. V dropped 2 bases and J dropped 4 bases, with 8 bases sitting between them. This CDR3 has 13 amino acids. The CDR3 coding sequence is TGTGCCAGCAGCTTATACCAGGGAGAGACCCAGTACTTC. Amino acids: CASSLYQGETQYF.

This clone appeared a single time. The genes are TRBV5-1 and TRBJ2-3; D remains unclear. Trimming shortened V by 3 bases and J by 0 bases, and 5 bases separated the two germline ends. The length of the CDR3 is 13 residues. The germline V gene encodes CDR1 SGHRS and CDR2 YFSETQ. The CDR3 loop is CASSSGSTDTQYF. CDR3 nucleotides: TGCGCCAGCAGCTCCGGGAGCACAGATACGCAGTATTTT.

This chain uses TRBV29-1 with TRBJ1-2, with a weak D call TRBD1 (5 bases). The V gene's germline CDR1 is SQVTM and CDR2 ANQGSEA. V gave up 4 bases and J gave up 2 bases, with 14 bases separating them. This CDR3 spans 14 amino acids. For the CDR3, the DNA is TGCAGCGTTGCCCCGGGGGTCGGCAACTATGGCTACACCTTC. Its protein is CSVAPGVGNYGYTF.

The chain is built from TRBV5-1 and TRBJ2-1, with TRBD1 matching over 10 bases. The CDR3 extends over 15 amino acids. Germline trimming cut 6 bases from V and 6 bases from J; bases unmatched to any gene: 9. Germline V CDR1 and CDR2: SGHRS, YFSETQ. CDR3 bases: TGCGCCAGCACCCACCGGACAGGGGGGGGCAATGAGCAGTTCTTC. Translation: CASTHRTGGGNEQFF.

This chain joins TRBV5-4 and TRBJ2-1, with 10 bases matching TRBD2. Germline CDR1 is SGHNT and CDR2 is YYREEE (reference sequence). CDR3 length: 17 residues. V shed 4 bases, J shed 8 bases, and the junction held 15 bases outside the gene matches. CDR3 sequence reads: CASSGLSGRARGDEQFF. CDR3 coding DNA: TGTGCCAGCAGCGGACTGAGCGGGAGGGCCAGGGGGGATGAGCAGTTCTTC.

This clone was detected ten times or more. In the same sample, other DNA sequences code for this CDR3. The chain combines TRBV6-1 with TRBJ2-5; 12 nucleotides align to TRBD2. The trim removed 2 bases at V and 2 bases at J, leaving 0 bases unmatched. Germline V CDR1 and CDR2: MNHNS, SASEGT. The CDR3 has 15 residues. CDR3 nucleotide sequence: TGTGCCAGCAGTGAACTAGCGGGGGGGCAAGAGACCCAGTACTTC. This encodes CASSELAGGQETQYF.

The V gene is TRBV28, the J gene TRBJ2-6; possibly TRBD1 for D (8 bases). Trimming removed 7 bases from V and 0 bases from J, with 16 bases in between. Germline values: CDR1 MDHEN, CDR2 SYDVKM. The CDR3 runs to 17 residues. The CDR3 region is CASITTGGASGANVLTF. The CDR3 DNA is TGTGCCAGCATTACAACAGGGGGGGCCTCTGGGGCCAACGTCCTGACTTTC.

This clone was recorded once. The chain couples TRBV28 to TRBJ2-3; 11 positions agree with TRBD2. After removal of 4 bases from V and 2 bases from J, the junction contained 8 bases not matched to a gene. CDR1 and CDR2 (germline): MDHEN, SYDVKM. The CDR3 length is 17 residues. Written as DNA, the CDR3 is TGTGCCAGCAGTTCTTCCCGACTAGCGGGGTACACAGATACGCAGTATTTT. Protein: CASSSSRLAGYTDTQYF.

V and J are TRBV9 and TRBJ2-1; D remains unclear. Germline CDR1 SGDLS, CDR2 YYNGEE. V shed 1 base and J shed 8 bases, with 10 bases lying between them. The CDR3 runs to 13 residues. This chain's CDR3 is CASSVSPPDEQFF. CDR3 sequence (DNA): TGTGCCAGCAGCGTAAGCCCCCCGGATGAGCAGTTCTTC.

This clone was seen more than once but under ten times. The CDR3, as DNA: TGCGCCAGTCGTCCTCTTCCCAACTCCTACGAGCAGTACTTC. It encodes CASRPLPNSYEQYF. V is TRBV5-1 and J is TRBJ2-5; no firm D call. Matching the DNA end better, TRBJ2-7 makes the J call doubtful. This CDR3 spans 14 amino acids. Germline V gene data show CDR1 as SGHRS and CDR2 as YFSETQ.

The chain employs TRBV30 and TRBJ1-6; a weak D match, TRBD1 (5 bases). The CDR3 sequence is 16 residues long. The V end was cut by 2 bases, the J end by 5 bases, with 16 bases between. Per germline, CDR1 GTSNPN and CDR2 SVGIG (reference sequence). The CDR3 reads CAWSSGGSRNNSPLHF. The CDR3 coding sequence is TGTGCCTGGAGTTCCGGGGGGTCAAGAAATAATTCACCCCTCCACTTT. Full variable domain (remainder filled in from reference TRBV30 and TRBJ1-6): SQTIHQWPATLVQPVGSPLSLECTVEGTSNPNLYWYRQAAGRGLQLLFYSVGIGQISSEVPQNLSASRPQDRQFILSSKKLLLSDSGFYLCAWSSGGSRNNSPLHFGNGTRLTVT.

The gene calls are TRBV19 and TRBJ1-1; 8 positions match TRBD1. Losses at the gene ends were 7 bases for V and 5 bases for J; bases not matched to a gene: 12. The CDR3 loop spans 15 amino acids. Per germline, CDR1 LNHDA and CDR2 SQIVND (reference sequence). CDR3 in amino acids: CASKPDRGAGTEAFF. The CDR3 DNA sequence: TGTGCCAGTAAACCCGACAGGGGTGCAGGAACTGAAGCTTTCTTT.

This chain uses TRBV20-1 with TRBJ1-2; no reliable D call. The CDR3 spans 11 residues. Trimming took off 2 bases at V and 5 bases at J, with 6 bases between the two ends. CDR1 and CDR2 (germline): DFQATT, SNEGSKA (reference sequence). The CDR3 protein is CSARQAYGYTF. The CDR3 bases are TGCAGTGCTAGACAGGCGTATGGCTACACCTTC.

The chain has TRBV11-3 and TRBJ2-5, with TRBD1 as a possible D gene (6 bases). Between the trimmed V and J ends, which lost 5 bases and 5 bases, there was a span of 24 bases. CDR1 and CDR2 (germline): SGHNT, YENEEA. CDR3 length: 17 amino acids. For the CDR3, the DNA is TGTGCCAGCAGCATAGGCCGGGACACCCGCGGTGGGGAGACCCAGTACTTC. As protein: CASSIGRDTRGGETQYF.

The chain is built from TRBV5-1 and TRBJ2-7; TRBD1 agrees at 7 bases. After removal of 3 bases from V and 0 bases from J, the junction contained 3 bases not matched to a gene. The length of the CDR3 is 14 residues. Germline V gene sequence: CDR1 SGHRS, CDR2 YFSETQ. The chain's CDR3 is CASSSTGSSYEQYF. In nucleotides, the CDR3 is TGCGCCAGCAGCTCGACAGGGAGCTCCTACGAGCAGTACTTC.

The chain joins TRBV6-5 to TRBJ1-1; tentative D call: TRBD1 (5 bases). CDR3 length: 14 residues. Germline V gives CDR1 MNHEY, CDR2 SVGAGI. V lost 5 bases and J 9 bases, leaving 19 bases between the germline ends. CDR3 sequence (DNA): TGTGCCAGCAGTGATACCGTCGACGGGGGTAAAGCTTTCTTT. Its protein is CASSDTVDGGKAFF.

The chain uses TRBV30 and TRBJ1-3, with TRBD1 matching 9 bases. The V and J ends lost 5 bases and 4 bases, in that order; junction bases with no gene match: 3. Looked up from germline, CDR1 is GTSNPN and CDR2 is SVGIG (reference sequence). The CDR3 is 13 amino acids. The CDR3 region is CAWGTGNGNTIYF. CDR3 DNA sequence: TGTGCCTGGGGGACAGGGAACGGAAACACCATATATTTT.

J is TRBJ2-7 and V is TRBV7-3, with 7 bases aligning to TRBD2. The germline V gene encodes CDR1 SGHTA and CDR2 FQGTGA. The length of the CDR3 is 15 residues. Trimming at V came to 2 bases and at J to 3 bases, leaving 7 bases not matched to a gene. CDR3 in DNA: TGTGCCAGCAGCTTAGAGTTGCGGGAGTTCTACGAGCAGTACTTC. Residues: CASSLELREFYEQYF.

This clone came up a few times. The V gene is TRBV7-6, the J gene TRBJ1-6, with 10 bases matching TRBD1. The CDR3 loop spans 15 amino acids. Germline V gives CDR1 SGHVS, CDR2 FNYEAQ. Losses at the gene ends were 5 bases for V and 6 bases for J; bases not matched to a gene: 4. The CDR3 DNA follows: TGTGCCAGCAGCAACCGGGACAGGGGTAATTCACCCCTCCACTTT. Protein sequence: CASSNRDRGNSPLHF.